This record looks at one T cell receptor beta chain sequence and its context. This sample was included in a study of control samples from healthy donors and cancer patients. This CDR3 region has 16 residues. Germline assignment: CDR1 MDHEN and CDR2 SYDVKM. V was shortened by 6 bases and J by 3 bases, with 18 bases between the two germline ends. Clones were sequenced by immunoSEQ multiplex PCR, and TCRdb holds only the in-frame ones, with some missing. The sample has roughly 120,000 clones, roughly nine tenths seen once. The chain couples TRBV28 to TRBJ2-4; D is tentatively TRBD1 or TRBD2 (5 bases each). The sequenced sample was blood. This TCR was recovered from a woman in her late teens or twenties in good health. For the CDR3, the DNA is TGTGCCAGCAGCCGTGGACAAGGTAGCGACAAAAACATTCAGTACTTC. The encoded protein is CASSRGQGSDKNIQYF. Together with reference TRBV28 and TRBJ2-4, the CDR3 gives the full variable domain: DVKVTQSSRYLVKRTGEKVFLECVQDMDHENMFWYRQDPGLGLRLIYFSYDVKMKEKGDIPEGYSVSREKKERFSLILESASTNQTSMYLCASSRGQGSDKNIQYFGAGTRLSVL.